The 8 T cell receptor beta chains in this list originate from one sample, sequenced in a study of T cells in Graves' hyperthyroidism and ophthalmopathy. TCR beta CDR3 sequences were amplified from RNA transcripts. Carried out on the TCR CDR3, a first-round RT-PCR used the HTBI primer set. TCRdb analysed the multiplex PCR reads with MiXCR anew, one entry per CDR3 protein. The repertoire consists of some 800,000 distinct CDR3 sequences, with over 35% occurring once and the leading ten covering about 8.9%. The sample taken for sequencing was blood. The receptors were sampled from a man between 18 and 29 years old with Graves' hyperthyroidism.

This clonotype was counted many times. V usage is TRBV10-3 and J usage is TRBJ1-5; D perhaps matches TRBD1 (6 bases). The CDR3 sequence is 14 residues long. V was shortened by 10 bases and J by 6 bases, with 19 bases between the two germline ends. Germline CDR1 is ENHRY and CDR2 is SYGVKD. CDR3 in DNA: TGTGCCACTTCCCCGGGACAAAGGGGTCAGCCCCAGCATTTT. It codes for CATSPGQRGQPQHF.

J is TRBJ2-7 and V is TRBV5-4, with a weak D call TRBD2 (5 bases). The CDR3 runs 13 residues. Germline assignment: CDR1 SGHNT and CDR2 YYREEE (reference sequence). V lost 2 bases to trimming and J lost 4 bases, with 10 bases between them. CDR3: CASSFEREYEQYF. Written as DNA, the CDR3 is TGTGCCAGCAGCTTCGAAAGGGAGTACGAGCAGTACTTC.

This clonotype was picked up a small number of times. The V and J genes are TRBV5-1 and TRBJ2-7, with unresolved D. The CDR3 runs 14 residues. The germline V gene encodes CDR1 SGHRS and CDR2 YFSETQ. Trimming took 4 bases from V and 2 from J, leaving 13 bases between them. CDR3 sequence: CASSPTASTYEQYF. The CDR3 DNA follows: TGCGCCAGCAGCCCTACAGCATCCACCTACGAGCAGTACTTC. Complete variable domain (other parts from reference TRBV5-1 and TRBJ2-7): KAGVTQTPRYLIKTRGQQVTLSCSPISGHRSVSWYQQTPGQGLQFLFEYFSETQRNKGNFPGRFSGRQFSNSRSEMNVSTLELGDSALYLCASSPTASTYEQYFGPGTRLTVT.

Worth noting for this clonotype: The junction departs from the called germline gene at one end, perhaps through a read error. The rearrangement joins TRBV12-3 or TRBV12-4 to TRBJ2-5; possibly TRBD2 for D (5 bases). This CDR3 comprises 11 residues. CDR3 nucleotide sequence: TGTGCCAGCAGTTTTAGCGAGACCCGGTACTTC. This sequence encodes CASSFSETRYF.

Concerning this clonotype itself: Relative to the germline gene, one junction end is altered; a read error may explain this. The genes are TRBV5-4 and TRBJ2-7; 7 bases agree with TRBD1. CDR3 size: 16 residues. Germline CDR1 and CDR2: SGHNT and YYREEE (reference sequence). In DNA form, the CDR3 reads TGCGCCAGCAGCCAAGAGATATTACAGGGGAGCGACGAGCAGTACTTC. Amino acid sequence: CASSQEILQGSDEQYF. Based on the CDR3 plus reference TRBV5-4 and TRBJ2-7, the full variable domain is ETGVTQSPTHLIKTRGQQVTLRCSSQSGHNTVSWYQQALGQGPQFIFQYYREEENGRGNFPPRFSGLQFPNYSSELNVNALELDDSALYLCASSQEILQGSDEQYFGPGTRLTVT.

This clonotype was counted many times. The chain recombines TRBV20-1 with TRBJ1-6; a possible D gene is TRBD1 (6 bases). This CDR3 spans 14 amino acids. The V end was cut by 6 bases, the J end by 9 bases, with 18 bases between. CDR1 and CDR2 (germline): DFQATT, SNEGSKA (reference sequence). CDR3 coding DNA: TGCAGTGCGCAAACCACAGGGCCGAGTTCACCCCTCCACTTT. Translation gives CSAQTTGPSSPLHF.

A remark on this clonotype: Just one base apart from a much larger clone, this may be a read error. The chain uses TRBV7-3 and TRBJ1-1, with D perhaps matching TRBD1 (5 bases). Germline lookup yields CDR1 SGHTA and CDR2 FQGTGA. CDR3 length equals 11 residues. The DNA of the CDR3 is TGCGCCAGCAGCCAAGCCAGGGCGGCTTTCTTT. It translates to CASSQARAAFF.

This clonotype was observed a handful of times. The rearrangement uses TRBV7-2 and TRBJ2-7, with 9 bases that match TRBD1. The V and J ends lost 9 bases and 5 bases, in that order; junction bases with no gene match: 14. CDR1 SGHTA and CDR2 FQGNSA come from the germline V gene. The CDR3 is 15 amino acids. CDR3 region: CASSDSGTGLDEQYF. For the CDR3, the DNA is TGTGCCAGTAGTGACTCCGGGACAGGGTTAGACGAGCAGTACTTC. The full variable domain, in which reference TRBV7-2 and TRBJ2-7 provide the parts outside the CDR3, is GAGVSQSPSNKVTEKGKDVELRCDPISGHTALYWYRQSLGQGLEFLIYFQGNSAPDKSGLPSDRFSAERTGGSVSTLTIQRTQQEDSAVYLCASSDSGTGLDEQYFGPGTRLTVT.